The 18 T cell receptor beta chains below were found in one sample sequenced in a study of CD8 T cells in ankylosing spondylitis. The study, taken as a whole, reports: Typical of ankylosing spondylitis blood, it appeared, was a TCR beta motif of under 10 highly homologous variants.

These TCRs' antigens remain unknown. TCRdb analysed the 5' RACE reads with MiXCR anew, one entry per CDR3 protein. Among around 540,000 distinct CDR3 sequences listed, more than 9.5% were seen once. The specimen sequenced was blood, either unsorted or a sorted T cell fraction (not recorded which). The receptors were sampled from a male donor with ankylosing spondylitis.

The chain couples TRBV29-1 to TRBJ2-7, with 7 bases aligning to TRBD1. The CDR3 is 13 amino acids. The V segment lost 8 bases and the J segment 5 bases; nucleotides outside the gene matches: 12. Germline CDR1 reads SQVTM; CDR2 reads ANQGSEA. The CDR3 protein is CSSRLTGSDEQYF. Written as DNA, the CDR3 is TGCAGCTCTCGCCTGACAGGGAGTGACGAGCAGTACTTC.

V is TRBV7-9 and J is TRBJ2-1, with 9 bases matching TRBD2. This CDR3 comprises 14 residues. Per germline, CDR1 SEHNR and CDR2 FQNEAQ (reference sequence). J gave up 8 bases and V 2 bases, and 4 bases lay outside the gene matches. CDR3 protein: CASSLYKREDEQFF. CDR3 sequence (DNA): TGTGCCAGCAGCTTATACAAGCGGGAGGATGAGCAGTTCTTC.

The rearrangement joins TRBV27 to TRBJ1-2, with D unclear. CDR1 is MNHEY and CDR2 is SMNVEV in the germline V gene (reference sequence). The CDR3 consists of 12 residues. V dropped 7 bases and J dropped 9 bases, with 15 bases sitting between them. The CDR3 coding sequence is TGTGCCAGCACCTCTGGCGGCAGGAGCTACACCTTC. It specifies CASTSGGRSYTF.

This clonotype was found a few times. This chain uses TRBV5-1 with TRBJ1-1; weak D call: TRBD1 (6 bases). The V end was cut by 3 bases, the J end by 7 bases, with 13 bases between. The germline V gene encodes CDR1 SGHRS and CDR2 YFSETQ. The CDR3 is made up of 13 amino acids. The CDR3 here is CASSSYFRGEAFF. The CDR3 nucleotides read TGCGCCAGCAGCTCCTACTTCAGGGGTGAAGCTTTCTTT.

The sample holds a few counts of this clonotype. The genes are TRBV7-9 and TRBJ2-2; D gene unclear. In germline, CDR1 is SEHNR, CDR2 FQNEAQ (reference sequence). The CDR3 totals 14 residues. Trimming removed 7 bases at V and 4 bases at J, with 13 bases between. CDR3 sequence reads: CASIIGRGTGELFF. CDR3 DNA: TGTGCCAGCATTATAGGGCGTGGCACCGGGGAGCTGTTTTTT.

V and J are TRBV5-5 and TRBJ2-3; TRBD1 agrees at 7 bases. The junction had 7 bases not matched to a gene; V was cut back by 0 bases and J by 3 bases. Germline CDR1 reads SGHKS; CDR2 reads YYEKEE (reference sequence). CDR3 length equals 16 residues. The CDR3 DNA reads as TGTGCCAGCAGCTTGGCTGGTAGCAGGGGGACAGATACGCAGTATTTT. Its translation is CASSLAGSRGTDTQYF.

The chain combines TRBV7-2 with TRBJ2-2; D is unresolved. This CDR3 is 15 amino acids long. Germline loops: CDR1 SGHTA, CDR2 FQGNSA. V was clipped by 5 bases and J by 2 bases, with 12 bases between them. Here the CDR3 DNA reads TGTGCCAGCAGCCCCGACTCGGGTAACACCGGGGAGCTGTTTTTT. This sequence encodes CASSPDSGNTGELFF.

This chain joins TRBV9 and TRBJ2-7, with 7 bases that match TRBD2. The J segment lost 9 bases and the V segment lost 0 bases, leaving 9 bases of the junction unmatched. The CDR3 runs to 14 residues. Germline CDR1 reads SGDLS; CDR2 reads YYNGEE. CDR3 DNA: TGTGCCAGCAGCGTAGGAGCGGGGCGCGGAACGCAGTACTTC. This codes for CASSVGAGRGTQYF.

This clonotype was seen a few times. CDR3 residues: CASSLGGMSYNEQFF. As DNA, the CDR3 is TGTGCCAGCAGCTTAGGCGGGATGTCCTACAATGAGCAGTTCTTC. V and J are TRBV7-9 and TRBJ2-1; a possible D gene is TRBD2 (6 bases). The CDR3 has 15 residues. The V and J ends lost 1 base and 1 base respectively, with 8 bases between them. Germline CDR1 and CDR2: SEHNR and FQNEAQ (reference sequence).

CDR3: CASSPRTSGGRSSYNEQFF. DNA of the CDR3: TGTGCCAGCAGCCCCCGGACTAGCGGGGGACGGAGCTCCTACAATGAGCAGTTCTTC. The chain employs TRBV25-1 and TRBJ2-1, with TRBD2 identical over 13 bases. The germline V gene has CDR1 MGHDK and CDR2 SYGVNS. The trim removed 6 bases at V and 0 bases at J, leaving 11 bases unmatched. CDR3 length equals 19 residues. The full variable domain, completed using reference TRBV25-1 and TRBJ2-1, is EADIYQTPRYLVIGTGKKITLECSQTMGHDKMYWYQQDPGMELHLIHYSYGVNSTEKGDLSSESTVSRIRTEHFPLTLESARPSHTSQYLCASSPRTSGGRSSYNEQFFGPGTRLTVL.

The chain links TRBV12-5 to TRBJ1-2; TRBD1 is a possible D gene (5 bases). The V end was cut by 1 base, the J end by 9 bases, with 18 bases between. The CDR3 extends over 15 amino acids. Germline V gene sequence: CDR1 LGHNT, CDR2 FRNRAP. DNA of the CDR3: TGTGCTAGTGGTTTGGCGCCGGGGCACCTTAGGCGCTACACCTTC. Translating it yields CASGLAPGHLRRYTF.

This clonotype was counted between two and nine times. This sequence joins TRBV6-1 and TRBJ2-3, with TRBD2 matching over 7 bases. The V segment lost 3 bases and the J segment 3 bases; nucleotides outside the gene matches: 9. This CDR3 has 16 amino acids. Looked up from germline, CDR1 is MNHNS and CDR2 is SASEGT. CDR3 protein: CASSDGPPGGTDTQYF. The CDR3, as DNA: TGTGCCAGCAGTGACGGTCCTCCCGGGGGGACAGATACGCAGTATTTT.

The chain links TRBV15 to TRBJ1-5, with D unresolved. CDR3 length equals 15 residues. Germline CDR1 LNHNV, CDR2 YYDKDF (reference sequence). With 0 bases removed from V and 0 bases from J, the gap between germline ends came to 6 bases. In DNA form, the CDR3 reads TGTGCCACCAGCAGAGAGCTCTATAGCAATCAGCCCCAGCATTTT. This encodes CATSRELYSNQPQHF.

This clonotype has just a few counts. The chain links TRBV20-1 to TRBJ1-2; D is unresolved. CDR3 length equals 10 residues. Germline CDR1 is DFQATT and CDR2 is SNEGSKA (reference sequence). Trimming shortened V by 3 bases and J by 9 bases, and 8 bases separated the two germline ends. For the CDR3, the DNA is TGCAGTGCTAGTGCCTCCCGCTACACCTTC. Amino acids: CSASASRYTF.

The table lists this clonotype with a few counts. J is TRBJ2-7 and V is TRBV5-1, with D possibly being TRBD1 or TRBD2 (5 bases each). V gave up 2 bases and J gave up 4 bases, with 16 bases separating them. This CDR3 spans 15 amino acids. Germline V gene sequence: CDR1 SGHRS, CDR2 YFSETQ. The CDR3 loop reads CASSFGTSGAYEQYF. CDR3 DNA sequence: TGCGCCAGCAGCTTCGGCACTTCCGGGGCATACGAGCAGTACTTC.

There are a few counts of this clonotype. The gene calls are TRBV5-1 and TRBJ2-7; D call uncertain. The CDR3 runs to 15 residues. Per the germline V gene, CDR1 is SGHRS and CDR2 is YFSETQ. V was cut by 4 bases and J by 0 bases, with 14 bases left in between. In DNA, the CDR3 is TGCGCCAGCAGCCCGAGCCCGTCCTCCTCCTACGAGCAGTACTTC. Protein: CASSPSPSSSYEQYF.

This clonotype showed up just a few times. The gene calls are TRBV25-1 and TRBJ1-4; unclear D gene. The CDR3 is 14 amino acids. V was shortened by 2 bases and J by 8 bases, with 12 bases between the two germline ends. CDR1 is MGHDK and CDR2 is SYGVNS in the germline V gene. For the CDR3, the DNA is TGTGCCAGCAGTGAACCCGGGTCGGGGGAAAAACTGTTTTTT. Protein sequence: CASSEPGSGEKLFF.

This clonotype has at least ten counts. The chain's CDR3 is CSVRTGGNTEAFF. CDR3 in DNA: TGCAGCGTCCGGACGGGGGGGAACACTGAAGCTTTCTTT. The gene calls are TRBV29-1 and TRBJ1-1, with a tentative D call TRBD1 (5 bases). Trimming removed 6 bases at V and 1 base at J, with 12 bases between. CDR3 length: 13 amino acids. Germline V gene sequence: CDR1 SQVTM, CDR2 ANQGSEA.